These 21 T cell receptor beta chains share one sample of origin, sequenced in a study of blood T cell repertoires in COVID-19. Using immunoSEQ multiplex PCR, the repertoire was profiled, and TCRdb retains in-frame clones only, with some absent. The sample includes more than 85,000 clones, 60% to 80% of them seen just once. Sequencing was carried out using peripheral blood. The receptors were sampled from a woman aged 80 or over with active or convalescent COVID-19.

The chain carries TRBV30 and TRBJ1-6, with D tentatively TRBD1 (5 bases). The CDR3 totals 15 residues. Trimming removed 0 bases from V and 7 bases from J, with 13 bases in between. Germline CDR1 is GTSNPN and CDR2 is SVGIG (reference sequence). CDR3 loop: CAWSVLGTRNSPLHF. CDR3 DNA: TGTGCCTGGAGTGTACTGGGGACTCGGAATTCACCCCTCCACTTT.

V gene TRBV7-9 combines with J gene TRBJ2-1; 7 bases are a match to TRBD1. This CDR3 is built from 14 residues. Germline values: CDR1 SEHNR, CDR2 FQNEAQ (reference sequence). The V gene end was trimmed by 4 bases and the J gene end by 4 bases; junction bases not matched to a gene: 4. CDR3 coding DNA: TGTGCCAGCAGCTCATTGGGACAGTACAATGAGCAGTTCTTC. It encodes CASSSLGQYNEQFF.

This clone was detected only a few times. The chain carries TRBV19 and TRBJ1-3; tentatively, D is TRBD1 (6 bases). CDR1 is LNHDA, CDR2 SQIVND, per germline (reference sequence). V was pared by 4 bases and J by 0 bases, with 16 bases between. The CDR3 spans 17 residues. CDR3 in amino acids: CASSTGGQWISGNTIYF. The CDR3 DNA sequence: TGTGCCAGTAGTACAGGTGGACAGTGGATCTCTGGAAACACCATATATTTT.

The chain uses TRBV5-1 and TRBJ2-7; TRBD2 matches 10 bases. Germline-derived CDR1 and CDR2 are SGHRS and YFSETQ. The length of the CDR3 is 15 residues. V lost 3 bases and J lost 4; bases outside the gene matches: 7. CDR3 in DNA: TGCGCCAGCAGCTCTCACCCGACTAGCGGGTACGAGCAGTACTTC. This encodes CASSSHPTSGYEQYF.

This chain uses TRBV4-3 with TRBJ2-1, with 10 nucleotides matching TRBD2. The CDR3 totals 18 residues. CDR1 LGHNA and CDR2 YSLEER come from the germline V gene. With V trimmed by 0 bases and J by 2 bases, 7 bases remained unmatched. In DNA form, the CDR3 reads TGCGCCAGCAGCCAAGAACCCCACCTAGCGGGAGCCTACAATGAGCAGTTCTTC. Its protein product is CASSQEPHLAGAYNEQFF.

The V and J genes are TRBV3-1 (or the pseudogene TRBV3-2) and TRBJ1-2; D remains ambiguous. This CDR3 contains 12 residues. The germline V gene encodes CDR1 LGHDT and CDR2 YNNKEL (reference sequence). V gave up 0 bases and J gave up 5 bases, with 4 bases separating them. CDR3 sequence reads: CASSQDRYGYTF. CDR3 bases: TGTGCCAGCAGCCAAGATCGGTATGGCTACACCTTC.

This chain links TRBV11-3 with TRBJ2-1, with a possible D match to TRBD2 (5 bases). Looked up from germline, CDR1 is SGHNT and CDR2 is YENEEA. CDR3 length: 13 amino acids. The ends were cut back, 4 bases at V and 4 bases at J, with 8 bases in the middle. CDR3 bases: TGTGCCAGCAGCTCAGGACTGTACAATGAGCAGTTCTTC. Amino acids: CASSSGLYNEQFF. The full variable domain, rest sourced from reference TRBV11-3 and TRBJ2-1, is EAGVVQSPRYKIIEKKQPVAFWCNPISGHNTLYWYLQNLGQGPELLIRYENEEAVDDSQLPKDRFSAERLKGVDSTLKIQPAELGDSAVYLCASSSGLYNEQFFGPGTRLTVL.

The V gene is TRBV2, the J gene TRBJ2-2; 9 positions agree with TRBD1. Germline V lookup: CDR1 SNHLY, CDR2 FYNNEI. The CDR3 contains 16 residues. V lost 6 bases, J lost 6 bases, and 11 bases stayed unmatched. The CDR3 sequence: CASSRTGAGNPGELFF. The DNA of the CDR3 is TGTGCCAGCAGCCGGACAGGGGCGGGTAACCCCGGGGAGCTGTTTTTT.

The rearrangement uses TRBV11-2 and TRBJ2-5; unclear D gene. V dropped 2 bases and J dropped 1 base, with 2 bases sitting between them. The CDR3 sequence is 12 residues long. Looked up from germline, CDR1 is SGHAT and CDR2 is FQNNGV. CDR3 sequence: CASSLLQETQYF. The CDR3 nucleotides read TGTGCCAGCAGCTTACTCCAAGAGACCCAGTACTTC. The entire variable domain, with the rest obtained from reference TRBV11-2 and TRBJ2-5, is as follows: EAGVAQSPRYKIIEKRQSVAFWCNPISGHATLYWYQQILGQGPKLLIQFQNNGVVDDSQLPKDRFSAERLKGVDSTLKIQPAKLEDSAVYLCASSLLQETQYFGPGTRLLVL.

The chain is built from TRBV11-3 and TRBJ2-1, with TRBD1 identical over 9 bases. The CDR3 runs to 14 residues. Per germline, CDR1 SGHNT and CDR2 YENEEA. V dropped 4 bases and J dropped 7; count of bases not matched to a gene: 5. The CDR3 protein is CASSSGTGRNEQFF. In DNA, the CDR3 is TGTGCCAGCAGCTCTGGGACAGGGCGGAATGAGCAGTTCTTC.

Here the CDR3 DNA reads TGTGCCAGCAGCAAAGCGGGAGCGGGCACCTACGAGCAGTACTTC. Translating gives CASSKAGAGTYEQYF. The J gene is TRBJ2-7, the V gene TRBV21-1; the table's D gene call, TRBD2, was not cross checked with the DNA. TRBV21-1 is classified as a pseudogene. The CDR3 spans 15 residues.

As DNA, the CDR3 is TGCAGCGTTGAAGAACGAACAGTCGGAGAGACCCAGTACTTC. Its translation is CSVEERTVGETQYF. The chain carries TRBV29-1 and TRBJ2-5; D is ambiguous. Trimming stripped 0 bases from V and 4 bases from J, with 12 bases between. CDR3 length: 14 residues. Germline V gives CDR1 SQVTM, CDR2 ANQGSEA.

The chain employs TRBV5-1 and TRBJ1-4, with D unresolved. Deletions cut 7 bases from V and 3 bases from J, with 13 bases between. The length of the CDR3 is 14 residues. Germline CDR1 SGHRS, CDR2 YFSETQ. The DNA for the CDR3 is TGCGCCAGCCAATTTCACGGGGCTAATGAAAAACTGTTTTTT. It specifies CASQFHGANEKLFF. The variable domain in full, completed from reference TRBV5-1 and TRBJ1-4, reads KAGVTQTPRYLIKTRGQQVTLSCSPISGHRSVSWYQQTPGQGLQFLFEYFSETQRNKGNFPGRFSGRQFSNSRSEMNVSTLELGDSALYLCASQFHGANEKLFFGSGTQLSVL.

This clone was found once. The chain joins TRBV2 to TRBJ2-7; 8 nucleotides align to TRBD2. The CDR3 totals 14 residues. In germline, CDR1 is SNHLY, CDR2 FYNNEI. V was clipped by 6 bases and J by 4 bases; unmatched bases: 8. The CDR3 sequence: CASRASGSPYEQYF. The DNA for the CDR3 is TGTGCCAGCAGAGCAAGCGGGAGCCCTTACGAGCAGTACTTC.

The rearrangement links TRBV4-1 to TRBJ1-2; no clear D gene. CDR3 length: 14 residues. V dropped 4 bases and J dropped 5 bases, with 14 bases sitting between them. Looked up from germline, CDR1 is MGHRA and CDR2 is YSYEKL. This chain's CDR3 is CASSPGSREYGYTF. DNA for the CDR3: TGCGCCAGCAGCCCCGGATCAAGGGAGTATGGCTACACCTTC.

The DNA for the CDR3 is TGTGCCTGGAGGGCTACTAGCGGGAGTTTTACCGGGGAGCTGTTTTTT. Translated: CAWRATSGSFTGELFF. The chain joins TRBV30 to TRBJ2-2; 11 nucleotides align to TRBD2. The CDR3 is 16 amino acids. J gave up 5 bases and V 3 bases, and 8 bases lay outside the gene matches. Germline CDR1 GTSNPN, CDR2 SVGIG (reference sequence).

The chain carries TRBV19 and TRBJ1-3; weak D call: TRBD1 (6 bases). Looked up from germline, CDR1 is LNHDA and CDR2 is SQIVND (reference sequence). The V end was cut by 3 bases, the J end by 0 bases, with 12 bases between. CDR3 length equals 16 residues. The CDR3 DNA sequence: TGTGCCAGTAGTATTGATGGGACAAGCTCTGGAAACACCATATATTTT. Protein: CASSIDGTSSGNTIYF.

This clone was recorded once. The gene calls are TRBV19 and TRBJ2-7; D is perhaps TRBD1 (7 bases). Germline-derived CDR1 and CDR2 are LNHDA and SQIVND (reference sequence). The CDR3 consists of 15 residues. Trimming shortened V by 5 bases and J by 3 bases, and 17 bases separated the two germline ends. CDR3 loop: CASSVRQGGFYEQYF. The CDR3 nucleotides are TGTGCCAGTAGTGTTCGACAGGGAGGCTTCTACGAGCAGTACTTC.

This clone was detected once. The rearrangement uses TRBV20-1 and TRBJ2-7; no definite D call. This CDR3 is 11 amino acids long. CDR1 is DFQATT, CDR2 SNEGSKA, per germline (reference sequence). The V end was cut by 3 bases, the J end by 3 bases, with 6 bases between. This CDR3 reads CSASNNYEQYF. The DNA of the CDR3 is TGCAGTGCTAGTAACAACTACGAGCAGTACTTC.

The chain has TRBV4-2 and TRBJ2-1; weak D call: TRBD1 (5 bases). Trimming left V 1 base short and J 3 bases short, with 13 bases between. The CDR3 totals 16 residues. CDR1 is LGHNA, CDR2 YNFKEQ, per germline. CDR3 region: CASSQGGRVFYNEQFF. CDR3 DNA sequence: TGTGCCAGCAGCCAAGGGGGCAGGGTTTTCTACAATGAGCAGTTCTTC.

The chain has TRBV19 and TRBJ2-1; TRBD2 matches at 9 bases. In germline, CDR1 is LNHDA, CDR2 SQIVND (reference sequence). After removal of 7 bases from V and 3 bases from J, the junction contained 13 bases not matched to a gene. The CDR3 extends over 17 amino acids. In DNA form, the CDR3 reads TGTGCCAGTACCCCCATAGCGGGAGAGCGCTTCTACAATGAGCAGTTCTTC. It encodes CASTPIAGERFYNEQFF.